The rows below give T cell receptor beta chains drawn from one sample of a study of cytomegalovirus exposure and HLA in healthy donors. Profiling relied on immunoSEQ multiplex PCR, and the TCRdb table lists in-frame clones only, not all of them. The table records 150,000 to 200,000 clones, 75% of them present only once. Sequences were obtained from PBMCs. The receptors originated from a male donor in good health and CMV-seronegative. Each CDR3 is given with its conserved first and last residue. A D gene is named only where the DNA matches it firmly. Clone size is shown for a subset of rows, as once, few, many or a class of expanded clone.

J gene: TRBJ2-7; D gene: TRBD2; clone size: .; V gene: TRBV11-2; CDR3 protein: CASKLAGAYEQYF; CDR3 DNA: TGTGCCAGCAAACTAGCGGGAGCCTACGAGCAGTACTTC
J gene: TRBJ1-4; D gene: .; clone size: .; V gene: TRBV9; CDR3 protein: CASSDQDFNEKLFF; CDR3 DNA: TGTGCCAGCAGCGATCAGGACTTTAATGAAAAACTGTTTTTT
J gene: TRBJ2-1; D gene: TRBD2; clone size: .; V gene: TRBV5-1; CDR3 protein: CASSGGASGGYNEQFF; CDR3 DNA: TGCGCCAGCAGCGGCGGGGCTAGCGGGGGCTACAATGAGCAGTTCTTC
J gene: TRBJ1-1; D gene: .; clone size: .; V gene: TRBV5-4; CDR3 protein: CASSRGGGLMNTEAFF; CDR3 DNA: TGTGCCAGCAGCCGGGGGGGCGGTCTTATGAACACTGAAGCTTTCTTT
J gene: TRBJ2-3; D gene: TRBD2; clone size: few; V gene: TRBV7-8; CDR3 protein: CASSPLEAGVKTDTQYF; CDR3 DNA: TGTGCCAGCAGCCCCCTGGAAGCGGGGGTGAAAACAGATACGCAGTATTTT
J gene: TRBJ2-3; D gene: TRBD2; clone size: .; V gene: TRBV19; CDR3 protein: CASSEGLAAWSTDTQYF; CDR3 DNA: TGTGCCTCTTCCGAGGGACTAGCGGCCTGGAGCACAGATACGCAGTATTTT
J gene: TRBJ1-5; D gene: .; clone size: .; V gene: TRBV10-3; CDR3 protein: CAITPDSFQPQHF; CDR3 DNA: TGTGCCATCACCCCGGACAGCTTCCAGCCCCAGCATTTT
J gene: TRBJ2-5; D gene: .; clone size: .; V gene: TRBV2; CDR3 protein: CASRERWRETQYF; CDR3 DNA: TGTGCCAGCAGAGAGAGGTGGAGAGAGACCCAGTACTTC
J gene: TRBJ2-1; D gene: .; clone size: .; V gene: TRBV10-3; CDR3 protein: CAISDRAGYNEQFF; CDR3 DNA: TGTGCCATCAGCGACAGGGCGGGGTACAATGAGCAGTTCTTC
J gene: TRBJ1-5; D gene: TRBD1; clone size: few; V gene: TRBV27; CDR3 protein: CASRTLTGANNQPQHF; CDR3 DNA: TGTGCCAGCAGAACCCTTACAGGGGCCAACAATCAGCCCCAGCATTTT
J gene: TRBJ2-3; D gene: TRBD2; clone size: .; V gene: TRBV5-4; CDR3 protein: CASSLGLSGGFTDTQYF; CDR3 DNA: TGTGCCAGCAGCTTGGGGCTTAGCGGGGGGTTCACAGATACGCAGTATTTT
J gene: TRBJ1-2; D gene: .; clone size: .; V gene: TRBV2; CDR3 protein: CAREKPLTGSYGYTF; CDR3 DNA: TGTGCCAGGGAGAAGCCATTAACAGGGAGCTATGGCTACACCTTC
J gene: TRBJ1-1; D gene: .; clone size: .; V gene: TRBV5-1; CDR3 protein: CASSFTGNTEAFF; CDR3 DNA: TGCGCCAGCAGCTTTACAGGGAACACTGAAGCTTTCTTT
J gene: TRBJ1-5; D gene: TRBD1; clone size: .; V gene: TRBV7-8; CDR3 protein: CASSLGGDRRHQPQHF; CDR3 DNA: TGTGCCAGCAGCTTAGGAGGGGACAGGCGTCATCAGCCCCAGCATTTT
J gene: TRBJ1-3; D gene: .; clone size: .; V gene: TRBV5-1; CDR3 protein: CASSTGGNTIYF; CDR3 DNA: TGCGCCAGCAGCACGGGTGGAAACACCATATATTTT
J gene: TRBJ2-3; D gene: .; clone size: few; V gene: TRBV7-2; CDR3 protein: CASSLQGWSTDTQYF; CDR3 DNA: TGTGCCAGCAGCTTACAGGGGTGGAGCACAGATACGCAGTATTTT
J gene: TRBJ2-7; D gene: .; clone size: .; V gene: TRBV6-6; CDR3 protein: CAATRGGNLDDEQYF; CDR3 DNA: TGTGCCGCAACAAGAGGAGGCAACCTGGACGACGAGCAGTACTTC
J gene: TRBJ2-1; D gene: TRBD1; clone size: .; V gene: TRBV12-5; CDR3 protein: CASSVDRSNEQFF; CDR3 DNA: TGTGCTAGTTCCGTGGACAGGAGCAATGAGCAGTTCTTC
J gene: TRBJ1-2; D gene: .; clone size: .; V gene: TRBV5-4; CDR3 protein: CASNDRTNYGYTF; CDR3 DNA: TGTGCCAGCAACGACAGAACTAACTATGGCTACACCTTC
J gene: TRBJ1-2; D gene: .; clone size: once; V gene: TRBV28; CDR3 protein: CASGSWGAEGYTF; CDR3 DNA: TGTGCCAGCGGTTCATGGGGGGCCGAAGGCTACACCTTC
J gene: TRBJ1-4; D gene: TRBD1; clone size: .; V gene: TRBV6-5; CDR3 protein: CASSQQGALEKLFF; CDR3 DNA: TGTGCCAGCAGTCAACAGGGGGCTCTTGAAAAACTGTTTTTT
J gene: TRBJ1-1; D gene: TRBD1; clone size: .; V gene: TRBV5-1; CDR3 protein: CASSLAAGPGTGGPNTEAFF; CDR3 DNA: TGCGCCAGCAGCTTGGCCGCGGGACCCGGGACAGGGGGCCCGAACACTGAAGCTTTCTTT
J gene: TRBJ2-3; D gene: TRBD2; clone size: .; V gene: TRBV4-3; CDR3 protein: CASSQSGRVGDTQYF; CDR3 DNA: TGCGCCAGCAGCCAATCGGGGAGGGTAGGAGATACGCAGTATTTT
J gene: TRBJ1-1; D gene: .; clone size: .; V gene: TRBV7-8; CDR3 protein: CASSYTSSGNGVNTEAFF; CDR3 DNA: TGTGCCAGCAGCTATACCTCTAGCGGGAACGGGGTGAACACTGAAGCTTTCTTT
J gene: TRBJ2-6; D gene: .; clone size: few; V gene: TRBV6-5; CDR3 protein: CATGSGANVLTF; CDR3 DNA: TGTGCCACCGGGTCTGGGGCCAACGTCCTGACTTTC
J gene: TRBJ2-1; D gene: .; clone size: .; V gene: TRBV25-1; CDR3 protein: CASSESRLRHNEQFF; CDR3 DNA: TGTGCCAGCAGTGAATCGCGACTTCGTCACAATGAGCAGTTCTTC
J gene: TRBJ1-2; D gene: .; clone size: .; V gene: TRBV28; CDR3 protein: CASSFGRRSYGYTF; CDR3 DNA: TGTGCCAGCAGTTTCGGCCGGAGGAGCTATGGCTACACCTTC
J gene: TRBJ2-7; D gene: .; clone size: .; V gene: TRBV10-2; CDR3 protein: CASSRPGQPGQYF; CDR3 DNA: TGCGCCAGCTCCCGCCCGGGACAACCGGGCCAGTACTTC